This T cell receptor (beta chain) was found in a study of T cell repertoires in cytomegalovirus infection. Study-wide background: Public TCR beta signature analysis indicated the presence of both CMV infection and matching HLA type. Study-wide results and limits: The response measured ex vivo was dominated by TCR beta clonotypes (HLA-C-restricted and CMV-specific).

A remark on this clonotype: The antigen remains undetermined.

V shed 3 bases and J shed 6 bases, with 15 bases lying between them. The germline V gene has CDR1 MDHEN and CDR2 SYDVKM. There are 15 residues in the CDR3. TCRdb redid the calling of the reads with MiXCR, one entry per CDR3 protein. This sample yields over 150,000 distinct CDR3 sequences, of which around 14% are seen a single time; 25% to 30% belongs to the top ten. This chain connects TRBV28 to TRBJ2-1; D gene uncertain. Sequenced: PBMCs. The TCR sequence derives from a human donor in good health (CMV status not recorded). Some clones in this sample may be carry-over from other donors' samples. The CDR3 DNA reads TGTGCCAGCAGTTTCCCCGGGCGAGGTAGCAATGAGCAGTTCTTC. This codes for CASSFPGRGSNEQFF.